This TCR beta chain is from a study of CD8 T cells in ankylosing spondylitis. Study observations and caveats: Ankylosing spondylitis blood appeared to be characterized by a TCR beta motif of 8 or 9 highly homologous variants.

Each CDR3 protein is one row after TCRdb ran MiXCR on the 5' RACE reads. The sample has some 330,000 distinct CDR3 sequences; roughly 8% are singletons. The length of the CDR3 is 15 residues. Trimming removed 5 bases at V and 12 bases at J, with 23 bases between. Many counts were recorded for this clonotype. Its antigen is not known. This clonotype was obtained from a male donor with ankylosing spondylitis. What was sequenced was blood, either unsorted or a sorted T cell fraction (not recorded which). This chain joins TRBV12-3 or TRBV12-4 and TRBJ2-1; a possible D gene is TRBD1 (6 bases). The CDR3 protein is CASSKHSGTQEMQFF. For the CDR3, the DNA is TGTGCCAGCAGTAAACATTCCGGGACACAGGAGATGCAGTTCTTC.